The 28 T cell receptor beta chains below all came from one sample that was sequenced in a study of neoadjuvant anti-PD-1 for oral cavity cancer (TCRdb year 2021). Library construction relied on the immunoSEQ multiplex PCR assay. The table was pulled from immuneACCESS by TCRdb, which kept in-frame rearrangements only. Such tables lose some clones; where checked, under half of the loss comes from unresolved V genes, and the rest has no known cause. This sample holds 20,000 to 25,000 clones; around 45% were observed only once. The biggest ten clones account for less than 50% of the sample. Reading the label with the study, this specimen's time point is: after neoadjuvant nivolumab, at surgical resection. The sequenced sample was tumor tissue, obtained after nivolumab (anti-PD-1) treatment. These TCRs come from a person aged 35-79 years with oral cavity squamous cell carcinoma.

J is TRBJ2-7 and V is TRBV14; D not certain. From germline, CDR1 is SGHDN and CDR2 FVKESK. Deletions cut 1 base from V and 4 bases from J, with 2 bases between. The length of the CDR3 is 11 residues. The CDR3 spells CASSQAYEQYF. The CDR3, as DNA: TGTGCCAGCAGCCAAGCTTACGAGCAGTACTTC.

The V call is TRBV10-3, the J call TRBJ2-1; the D gene is possibly TRBD1 (5 bases). The germline V and J ends were trimmed by 3 bases and 4 bases, with 19 bases remaining between them. The CDR3 length is 17 residues. CDR1 and CDR2 from the germline V gene are ENHRY and SYGVKD. The CDR3 nucleotides read TGTGCCATCAGTGACTATTACCCGGGCAGGGTATACAATGAGCAGTTCTTC. The encoded protein is CAISDYYPGRVYNEQFF.

This clone was recorded many times. The V gene is TRBV29-1, the J gene TRBJ2-5; the match to TRBD1 covers 7 bases. V was pared by 6 bases and J by 5 bases, with 3 bases of the junction left unmatched. The CDR3 is 11 amino acids. Germline loops: CDR1 SQVTM, CDR2 ANQGSEA. Written as DNA, the CDR3 is TGCAGCGTACCCAGGGGGGAGACCCAGTACTTC. This encodes CSVPRGETQYF.

This clone was counted ten times or more. The chain joins TRBV2 to TRBJ1-4, with no clear D. Germline V gene lookup returns CDR1 SNHLY and CDR2 FYNNEI. The CDR3 loop spans 14 amino acids. Trimming removed 5 bases at V and 4 bases at J, with 11 bases between. CDR3 coding DNA: TGTGCCAGCAGTTCCCGACGGAATAATGAAAAACTGTTTTTT. It is translated as CASSSRRNNEKLFF.

In nucleotides, the CDR3 is TGTGCCAGCAACCCCGGGGAGCGAACCGGGGAGCTGTTTTTT. This sequence encodes CASNPGERTGELFF. This sequence joins TRBV9 and TRBJ2-2; D perhaps matches TRBD2 (5 bases). The CDR3 length is 14 residues. The germline V gene encodes CDR1 SGDLS and CDR2 YYNGEE. Trimming stripped 6 bases from V and 5 bases from J, with 14 bases between.

The genes are TRBV7-8 and TRBJ1-6, with a tentative D call TRBD1 (5 bases). The CDR3 totals 12 residues. Trimming cost V 5 bases and J 12 bases, with 11 bases left between them. In germline, CDR1 is SGHVS, CDR2 FQNEAQ. The CDR3 sequence is CASSPGVRPLHF. The CDR3 bases are TGTGCCAGCAGCCCGGGGGTTCGACCCCTCCACTTT.

This clone was seen repeatedly, ten times or more. This chain connects TRBV10-3 to TRBJ2-1; TRBD2 matches at 7 bases. The CDR3 spans 14 residues. The germline CDR1 and CDR2 sequences are ENHRY and SYGVKD. Germline trimming cut 10 bases from V and 4 bases from J; bases unmatched to any gene: 10. Here the CDR3 DNA reads TGTGCCACGACAATGGGACTATTATACAATGAGCAGTTCTTC. Protein sequence: CATTMGLLYNEQFF.

This chain links TRBV6-5 with TRBJ2-2; possibly TRBD2 for D (5 bases). The CDR3 contains 16 residues. The germline V and J ends were trimmed by 2 bases and 3 bases, with 13 bases remaining between them. The germline V gene has CDR1 MNHEY and CDR2 SVGAGI. The CDR3 coding sequence is TGTGCCAGCAGTTACAGTGCGGGCGGGTACACCGGGGAGCTGTTTTTT. Its protein product is CASSYSAGGYTGELFF.

This clone appeared a few times. This chain links TRBV5-4 with TRBJ1-1; tentatively, D is TRBD1 (6 bases). Trimming stripped 0 bases from V and 2 bases from J, with 14 bases between. Per the germline V gene, CDR1 is SGHNT and CDR2 is YYREEE (reference sequence). CDR3 length equals 16 residues. DNA for the CDR3: TGTGCCAGCAGCTTGGCCGTGGGGGGCCCAAACACTGAAGCTTTCTTT. Amino acid sequence: CASSLAVGGPNTEAFF.

This clone came up a few times. This chain joins TRBV19 and TRBJ1-1; unclear D gene. Trimming took off 5 bases at V and 2 bases at J, with 9 bases between the two ends. The germline V gene has CDR1 LNHDA and CDR2 SQIVND (reference sequence). The CDR3 length is 13 residues. CDR3 amino acids: CASSAHYNTEAFF. The DNA of the CDR3 is TGTGCCAGTAGTGCGCACTATAACACTGAAGCTTTCTTT.

For this clone: The junction differs from germline at one of its ends, possibly a read error. V is TRBV7-2 and J is TRBJ2-3, with no clear D. The CDR3 is 12 amino acids. Per the germline V gene, CDR1 is SGHTA and CDR2 is FQGNSA. The CDR3 loop is CASSLPGRARHF. As DNA, the CDR3 is TGTGCCAGCAGCTTGCCCGGTCGGGCTAGGCATTTT. The full variable domain, rest sourced from reference TRBV7-2 and TRBJ2-3, is GAGVSQSPSNKVTEKGKDVELRCDPISGHTALYWYRQSLGQGLEFLIYFQGNSAPDKSGLPSDRFSAERTGGSVSTLTIQRTQQEDSAVYLCASSLPGRARHFGPGTRLTVL.

This clone was found a few times. The chain employs TRBV5-6 and TRBJ2-5, with D unresolved. Trimming took off 0 bases at V and 2 bases at J, with 5 bases between the two ends. In germline, CDR1 is SGHDT, CDR2 YYEEEE. The CDR3 is 13 amino acids. The CDR3: CASSLDPQETQYF. DNA for the CDR3: TGTGCCAGCAGCTTGGACCCACAAGAGACCCAGTACTTC.

This chain connects TRBV19 to TRBJ1-2; no definite D call. Germline assignment: CDR1 LNHDA and CDR2 SQIVND (reference sequence). The ends were cut back, 2 bases at V and 8 bases at J, with 15 bases in the middle. This CDR3 is 14 amino acids long. CDR3 sequence reads: CASSITTPSGGYTF. The CDR3 nucleotides are TGTGCCAGTAGTATAACGACTCCATCGGGGGGCTACACCTTC.

This clone was seen a single time. The germline gene is not matched at one end of the junction; a read error may be the cause. The chain recombines TRBV5-1 with TRBJ1-1, with D maybe TRBD1 (6 bases). This CDR3 is 15 amino acids long. Germline values: CDR1 SGHRS, CDR2 YFSETQ. The CDR3 here is CASSLGTPMNTEAFF. The DNA for the CDR3 is TGTGCCAGCAGCTTAGGGACACCCATGAACACTGAAGCTTTCTTT. The complete variable domain, with remaining parts taken from reference TRBV5-1 and TRBJ1-1, reads KAGVTQTPRYLIKTRGQQVTLSCSPISGHRSVSWYQQTPGQGLQFLFEYFSETQRNKGNFPGRFSGRQFSNSRSEMNVSTLELGDSALYLCASSLGTPMNTEAFFGQGTRLTVV.

This clone was detected only a few times. The chain recombines TRBV10-1 with TRBJ2-3, with 10 nucleotides matching TRBD1. CDR1 WNHNN and CDR2 SYGVQD come from the germline V gene (reference sequence). This CDR3 comprises 15 residues. The J segment lost 4 bases and the V segment lost 2 bases, leaving 3 bases of the junction unmatched. CDR3 residues: CASSERTGGSDTQYF. The CDR3 DNA is TGCGCCAGCAGTGAGAGGACAGGGGGTTCAGATACGCAGTATTTT.

The chain carries TRBV27 and TRBJ2-3; 10 nucleotides agree with TRBD2. This CDR3 region has 16 residues. Trimming took 6 bases from V and 2 from J; bases not matched to a gene: 8. Germline assignment: CDR1 MNHEY and CDR2 SMNVEV (reference sequence). The CDR3 coding sequence is TGTGCCAGCAGCCGTAGACTAGCGGGCCACACAGATACGCAGTATTTT. Encoded protein: CASSRRLAGHTDTQYF.

This chain uses TRBV7-7 with TRBJ2-5, with D maybe TRBD1 (5 bases). This CDR3 has 15 residues. Trimming cost V 2 bases and J 7 bases, with 17 bases left between them. Per germline, CDR1 SSHAT and CDR2 FNYEAQ (reference sequence). As DNA, the CDR3 is TGTGCCAGCAGCTTAACCAGGGATGGTTCGGGGACCCAGTACTTC. Translated: CASSLTRDGSGTQYF.

There are a few counts of this clone. In DNA form, the CDR3 reads TGCGCCAGCAGCTCGACAGCGACTAATGAGCAGTTCTTC. This encodes CASSSTATNEQFF. The chain recombines TRBV5-1 with TRBJ2-1; possibly TRBD1 for D (5 bases). The CDR3 runs to 13 residues. Per germline, CDR1 SGHRS and CDR2 YFSETQ. Trimming left V 3 bases short and J 7 bases short, with 11 bases between.

This clone was found a few times. The rearrangement uses TRBV19 and TRBJ2-2; a weak D match, TRBD1 (6 bases). The CDR3 totals 14 residues. Germline V gene data show CDR1 as LNHDA and CDR2 as SQIVND (reference sequence). V lost 4 bases and J 1 base, leaving 7 bases between the germline ends. CDR3 in amino acids: CASSRGQNTGELFF. DNA for the CDR3: TGTGCCAGTAGTAGGGGACAGAACACCGGGGAGCTGTTTTTT. Supplemented by reference TRBV19 and TRBJ2-2, the full variable domain reads DGGITQSPKYLFRKEGQNVTLSCEQNLNHDAMYWYRQDPGQGLRLIYYSQIVNDFQKGDIAEGYSVSREKKESFPLTVTSAQKNPTAFYLCASSRGQNTGELFFGEGSRLTVL.

By sample fraction, this clone is medium-sized. The genes are TRBV28 and TRBJ2-1; 7 bases are a match to TRBD2. The CDR3 consists of 15 residues. Trimming took 7 bases from V and 8 from J; bases not matched to a gene: 14. The germline V gene encodes CDR1 MDHEN and CDR2 SYDVKM. In nucleotides, the CDR3 is TGTGCCAGCATGCCCCAGGGACTAAGTGGGTATGAGCAGTTCTTC. This gives the protein CASMPQGLSGYEQFF.

This chain links TRBV6-5 with TRBJ1-6, with a possible D match to TRBD1 (6 bases). V lost 6 bases to trimming and J lost 8 bases, with 14 bases between them. The germline gives CDR1 MNHEY, CDR2 SVGAGI. The CDR3 length is 14 residues. Written as DNA, the CDR3 is TGTGCCAGCAGGGATCCCACAGGGTATTCACCCCTCCACTTT. This sequence encodes CASRDPTGYSPLHF.

The chain combines TRBV29-1 with TRBJ2-2, with 10 positions matching TRBD2. With 5 bases clipped from V and 2 bases from J, the junction kept 8 bases outside the gene matches. Looked up from germline, CDR1 is SQVTM and CDR2 is ANQGSEA. The CDR3 is 16 residues long. CDR3 amino acids: CSVRAAGGPNTGELFF. CDR3 in DNA: TGCAGCGTTCGGGCAGCGGGGGGGCCCAACACCGGGGAGCTGTTTTTT.

This clone was picked up one time. The rearrangement links TRBV9 to TRBJ1-3; D is undetermined. The CDR3 has 18 residues. The germline V gene has CDR1 SGDLS and CDR2 YYNGEE. V shed 2 bases and J shed 0 bases, with 18 bases lying between them. The CDR3 sequence: CASSVGLRTGGSGNTIYF. The CDR3 DNA reads TGTGCCAGCAGCGTCGGGTTGAGGACCGGAGGCTCTGGAAACACCATATATTTT.

V is TRBV5-1 and J is TRBJ2-2, with TRBD1 matching 7 bases. This CDR3 has 14 amino acids. Germline CDR1 SGHRS, CDR2 YFSETQ. J lost 6 bases, V lost 7 bases, and 9 bases had no gene match. CDR3 region: CASCLDRVAGELFF. CDR3 nucleotides: TGCGCCAGCTGCCTTGACAGGGTCGCCGGGGAGCTGTTTTTT.

Only a few counts were recorded for this clone. The chain recombines TRBV28 with TRBJ1-1, with unresolved D. V was pared by 1 base and J by 1 base, with 7 bases between. CDR3 length: 14 residues. The V gene's germline CDR1 is MDHEN and CDR2 SYDVKM. The CDR3 here is CASSLSAGNTEAFF. CDR3 in DNA: TGTGCCAGCAGTTTATCGGCAGGGAACACTGAAGCTTTCTTT.

The V gene is TRBV10-3, the J gene TRBJ2-7; D possibly corresponds to TRBD1 (6 bases). Germline V lookup: CDR1 ENHRY, CDR2 SYGVKD. The CDR3 length is 17 residues. Trimming shortened V by 0 bases and J by 6 bases, and 21 bases separated the two germline ends. CDR3 loop: CAISESDSLKPLGEQYF. In nucleotides, the CDR3 is TGTGCCATCAGTGAGTCGGACAGCCTGAAACCGTTAGGCGAGCAGTACTTC.

The J gene is TRBJ1-2, the V gene TRBV27; the match to TRBD1 covers 7 bases. CDR3 length equals 14 residues. Germline V gene lookup returns CDR1 MNHEY and CDR2 SMNVEV (reference sequence). The V and J ends lost 5 bases and 7 bases, in that order; junction bases with no gene match: 10. CDR3 in DNA: TGTGCCAGCAGTAAGACGACAGGGTACGGTGGCTACACCTTC. Protein sequence: CASSKTTGYGGYTF.

The V and J genes are TRBV2 and TRBJ1-2; 9 nucleotides match TRBD1. Unmatched junction bases numbered 13, after V lost 6 bases and J lost 8 bases. CDR3 length: 15 amino acids. Germline V gene lookup returns CDR1 SNHLY and CDR2 FYNNEI. CDR3: CASREQGAFSSGYTF. The CDR3 bases are TGTGCCAGCAGGGAACAGGGGGCGTTCTCGTCGGGCTACACCTTC.